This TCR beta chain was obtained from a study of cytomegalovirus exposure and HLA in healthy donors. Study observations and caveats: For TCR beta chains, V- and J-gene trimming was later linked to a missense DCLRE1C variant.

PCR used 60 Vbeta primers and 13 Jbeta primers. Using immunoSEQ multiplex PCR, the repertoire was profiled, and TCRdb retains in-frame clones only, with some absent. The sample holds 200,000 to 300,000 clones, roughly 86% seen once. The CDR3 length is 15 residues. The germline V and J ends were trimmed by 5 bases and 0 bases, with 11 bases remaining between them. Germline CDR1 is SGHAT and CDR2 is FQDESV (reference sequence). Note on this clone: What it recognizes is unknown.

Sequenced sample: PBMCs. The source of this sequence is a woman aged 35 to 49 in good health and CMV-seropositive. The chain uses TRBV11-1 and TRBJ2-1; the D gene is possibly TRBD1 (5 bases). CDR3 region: CASSLTTVSYNEQFF. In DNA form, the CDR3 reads TGTGCCAGCAGCCTTACGACAGTCTCCTACAATGAGCAGTTCTTC.